A single T cell receptor (beta chain) is shown here with its context. The antigen remains undetermined. Germline-derived CDR1 and CDR2 are MGHRA and YSYEKL. V lost 1 base and J 5 bases, leaving 15 bases between the germline ends. CDR3 length: 16 amino acids. Sequenced by immunoSEQ multiplex PCR; TCRdb stores in-frame clones only, minus some. The data show more than 35,000 clones, 89% seen once. The data belong to a study of OX40 agonist ivuxolimab in advanced cancers. Study outcomes and limitations: Dosing at 0.1 to 3.0 mg/kg was accompanied by clonal expansion of CD4+ and CD8+ blood T cells by week 6. Undetermined was the antigen specificity of the expanded peripheral T cells.

This chain joins TRBV4-1 and TRBJ2-1; D is perhaps TRBD2 (7 bases). The specimen was CD4+ or CD8+ T cells sorted from blood, collected in a trial of the OX40 agonist ivuxolimab. This clonotype was obtained from an adult with an advanced solid tumor such as melanoma, head and neck, liver or kidney cancer. CDR3: CASSQALGAGDNEQFF. CDR3 nucleotide sequence: TGCGCCAGCAGCCAAGCCCTGGGGGCGGGGGACAATGAGCAGTTCTTC.